Presented here are 21 T cell receptor beta chains from one specimen sequenced in a study of T cell clonality in common variable immunodeficiency (dated by TCRdb to 2015 to 2017). The protocol used for the library was the immunoSEQ multiplex PCR assay. In its TCRdb copy, this immuneACCESS table keeps in-frame sequences only and misses some clones. Where compared with another copy, unresolved V genes explain less than half of these, and the others have no known cause. In this sample the table shows 30,000 to 40,000 clones, and no singletons are among them. Approximately 9.8% of the sample comes from the top ten. The sequenced material came from peripheral blood mononuclear cells. Receptors were obtained from a person aged 18 to 69 in good health.

This clone was counted at least ten times. The CDR3 end is not reached by the read, which stops 3 residues before it; the germline J gene fills it in. The genes are TRBV9 and TRBJ2-1; the match to TRBD2 covers 14 bases. CDR1 and CDR2 from the germline V gene are SGDLS and YYNGEE. This CDR3 region has 16 residues. Trimming cost V 3 bases and J 7 bases; bases outside gene matches: 6. CDR3 region: CASSAGTSGSYNEQFF. CDR3 DNA, as far as it was read: TGTGCCAGCAGCGCTGGGACTAGCGGGAGTTATAATGAG.

This clone occurred many times. The CDR3 end falls 3 residues outside the read, so it is completed with the germline J gene. The rearrangement uses TRBV7-3 and TRBJ2-5; TRBD2 agrees at 11 bases. The CDR3 sequence is 15 residues long. The V and J ends lost 3 bases and 5 bases, in that order; junction bases with no gene match: 5. Per germline, CDR1 SGHTA and CDR2 FQGTGA. The CDR3 DNA, read in part, is TGTGCCAGCAGCTTCCTAGCGGGAGGAGGGGAGACC. Its protein product is CASSFLAGGGET. The whole CDR3 sequence is CASSFLAGGGETQYF.

This clone was seen ten or more times. The observed sequence ends 3 residues before the CDR3 terminus, with the missing tail filled in from the germline J gene. The chain employs TRBV6-4 and TRBJ2-1, with 10 bases fitting TRBD2. The CDR3 sequence is 14 residues long. The V segment lost 10 bases and the J segment 9 bases; nucleotides outside the gene matches: 12. Germline CDR1 MRHNA, CDR2 SNTAGT. The part of the CDR3 DNA that was read is TGTGCCACCTCGGAGCGGGAGGGCCTGGTTGAG. Residues: CATSEREGLVE. The whole CDR3 sequence is CATSEREGLVEQFF.

Partial CDR3 DNA: TGTGCCAGCAGTGAAATGGGACAGGCCCACACAGATACG. Encoded protein: CASSEMGQAHTDT. The complete CDR3 reads CASSEMGQAHTDTQYF. The rearrangement joins TRBV2 to TRBJ2-3; 8 bases fit TRBD1. The read is 3 residues too short to cover the CDR3 end, so that end is filled in from the germline J gene. J was trimmed by 2 bases and V by 2 bases; bases with no gene match: 6. The CDR3 is 16 residues long. The germline gives CDR1 SNHLY, CDR2 FYNNEI.

This clone was found many times. The read stops 3 residues short of the end of the CDR3; the missing end is completed from the germline J gene. The chain links TRBV3-1 (or the pseudogene TRBV3-2) to TRBJ2-5; 11 bases line up with TRBD2. This CDR3 is built from 14 residues. J lost 4 bases, V lost 3 bases, and 1 base had no gene match. Germline values: CDR1 LGHDT, CDR2 YNNKEL (reference sequence). CDR3 in amino acids: CASSQGTSGETQYF. CDR3 DNA (partial): TGTGCCAGCAGCCAGGGGACTAGCGGAGAGACC.

This clone appeared a few times. The observed sequence ends 3 residues before the CDR3 terminus, with the missing tail filled in from the germline J gene. The V gene is TRBV30, the J gene TRBJ1-2; D not resolved. This CDR3 is built from 12 residues. Germline-derived CDR1 and CDR2 are GTSNPN and SVGIG (reference sequence). Incomplete CDR3 DNA: TGTGCCTGGAGATCGCGTTCCTACGAC. It encodes CAWRSRSYD. The full CDR3 protein reads CAWRSRSYDYTF. Supplemented by reference TRBV30 and TRBJ1-2, the full variable domain reads SQTIHQWPATLVQPVGSPLSLECTVEGTSNPNLYWYRQAAGRGLQLLFYSVGIGQISSEVPQNLSASRPQDRQFILSSKKLLLSDSGFYLCAWRSRSYDYTFGSGTRLTVV.

In this sample, this clone turned up many times. The sequence runs out 3 residues before the end of the CDR3; the remainder is reconstructed from the germline J gene. This chain uses TRBV11-2 with TRBJ2-7, with D possibly being TRBD1 (5 bases). The CDR3 length is 13 residues. Trimming shortened V by 2 bases and J by 6 bases, and 11 bases separated the two germline ends. The V gene's germline CDR1 is SGHAT and CDR2 FQNNGV. This chain's CDR3 is CASSLIQGGEQYF. Incomplete CDR3 DNA: TGTGCCAGCAGCTTAATTCAGGGTGGCGAG.

Turning to this clone: The read halts 3 residues ahead of the CDR3 end, with the missing end drawn from the germline J gene. Other nucleotide sequences in the sample specify the same CDR3. The chain has TRBV7-2 and TRBJ1-3; D is possibly TRBD1 (5 bases). Germline V gene lookup returns CDR1 SGHTA and CDR2 FQGNSA. This CDR3 has 13 amino acids. CDR3 loop: CASSPTGGGTIYF. CDR3 DNA, as far as it was read: TGTGCCAGCAGCCCGACCGGCGGGGGAACG.

This clone was observed many times. The read terminates 3 residues before the CDR3 end, so the remaining end is supplied by the germline J gene. The genes are TRBV20-1 and TRBJ2-4; D is perhaps TRBD1 (6 bases). Germline V gene data show CDR1 as DFQATT and CDR2 as SNEGSKA (reference sequence). The CDR3 spans 15 residues. CDR3 DNA (partial): TGCAGTGCTAGAGACCCTAAAGGGGGAGACTATGGT. This translates into CSARDPKGGDYG. The whole CDR3 sequence is CSARDPKGGDYGQYF.

The DNA read from the CDR3 is TGTGCCAGCGGGGGGACTAGCGGGAGGGCA. This sequence encodes CASGGTSGRA. The whole CDR3 is CASGGTSGRAAFF. J is TRBJ1-1 and V is TRBV2, with D perhaps matching TRBD1 (5 bases). Read sequence stops 3 residues before the CDR3 end, and the germline J gene provides the missing end. There are 13 residues in the CDR3. Looked up from germline, CDR1 is SNHLY and CDR2 is FYNNEI.

This clone was counted ten times or more. The CDR3 goes on 3 residues after the read ends, and that part is filled in from the germline J gene. The chain links TRBV5-1 to TRBJ1-6; possible D gene TRBD1, 5 bases. V lost 4 bases and J lost 9, with 14 bases in between. The germline V gene has CDR1 SGHRS and CDR2 YFSETQ. The CDR3 is made up of 14 amino acids. CDR3 protein: CASSKSAGGSPLHF. The part of the CDR3 DNA that was read is TGCGCCAGCAGCAAAAGTGCCGGGGGTTCACCC.

This clone has more than one count but fewer than ten. Coverage ceases 3 residues before the CDR3 finishes, and the germline J gene fills in the end. The chain combines TRBV7-9 with TRBJ2-7, with 7 nucleotides matching TRBD2. Germline V lookup: CDR1 SEHNR, CDR2 FQNEAQ (reference sequence). The CDR3 has 14 residues. The V segment lost 7 bases and the J segment 0 bases; nucleotides outside the gene matches: 6. The CDR3 sequence: CASTSSGTSYEQYF. The sequenced CDR3 bases are TGTGCCAGCACTTCTAGCGGCACCTCCTACGAG.

This clone was seen repeatedly, ten times or more. At one end, the junction sequence differs from germline, possibly due to a read error. Read coverage stops 3 residues before the CDR3 terminus; the germline J gene supplies the remainder. The J gene is TRBJ2-5, the V gene TRBV7-7; no clear D gene. Germline CDR1 and CDR2: SSHAT and FNYEAQ (reference sequence). This CDR3 is built from 15 residues. The covered CDR3 bases are TGTGCTAGCAGCTTGGGCGTCAACGGTGGGGAGACC. Protein: CASSLGVNGGET. The whole CDR3 region reads CASSLGVNGGETQYF.

This clone occurred many times. The read ends 3 residues shy of where the CDR3 ends; the end is completed using the germline J gene. The V gene is TRBV20-1, the J gene TRBJ2-7, with TRBD1 identical over 10 bases. CDR1 DFQATT and CDR2 SNEGSKA come from the germline V gene (reference sequence). CDR3 length equals 12 residues. With 6 bases clipped from V and 5 bases from J, the junction kept 4 bases outside the gene matches. CDR3 DNA, as far as it was read: TGCAGTGCATCCGGGACAGGGGACGAG. Residues: CSASGTGDE. In full, the CDR3 is CSASGTGDEQYF.

This clone was observed many times. Sequencing ends 3 residues short of the CDR3 end; the germline J gene provides the rest. The chain couples TRBV18 to TRBJ1-2, with 9 bases matching TRBD1. V shed 4 bases, J shed 6 bases, and the junction held 6 bases outside the gene matches. CDR1 and CDR2 (germline): KGHSH, LQKENI. CDR3 length: 14 amino acids. The covered CDR3 bases are TGTGCCAGCTCACTTACAGGGGGCGCGGATGGC. Protein: CASSLTGGADG. The full CDR3 protein reads CASSLTGGADGYTF.

This clone was observed many times. Sequencing ends 3 residues short of the CDR3 end; the germline J gene provides the rest. This rearrangement joins TRBV7-8 to TRBJ1-3; D gene unclear. CDR1 and CDR2 from the germline V gene are SGHVS and FQNEAQ. There are 15 residues in the CDR3. V was trimmed by 4 bases and J by 0 bases, leaving 10 bases between them. The sequenced part of the CDR3 DNA is TGTGCCAGCAGCTCCCCGAAGCTCTCTGGAAACACC. Translating it yields CASSSPKLSGNT. The complete CDR3 sequence is CASSSPKLSGNTIYF. The entire variable domain, with the rest obtained from reference TRBV7-8 and TRBJ1-3, is as follows: GAGVSQSPRYKVAKRGQDVALRCDPISGHVSLFWYQQALGQGPEFLTYFQNEAQLDKSGLPSDRFFAERPEGSVSTLKIQRTQQEDSAVYLCASSSPKLSGNTIYFGEGSWLTVV.

This clone has more than one count but fewer than ten. The read ends 3 residues early relative to the CDR3; the germline J gene fills the gap. V usage is TRBV2 and J usage is TRBJ2-3, with 9 bases fitting TRBD1. The CDR3 has 15 residues. Germline CDR1 and CDR2: SNHLY and FYNNEI. Incomplete CDR3 DNA: TGTGCCAGCAGTGAGGGACAGGGATTCCAAGAGACG. Translation gives CASSEGQGFQET. The full-length CDR3 reads as CASSEGQGFQETQYF.

This clone was found many times. The observed sequence ends 3 residues before the CDR3 terminus, with the missing tail filled in from the germline J gene. The rearrangement links TRBV10-1 to TRBJ2-3; 7 positions match TRBD2. Germline assignment: CDR1 WNHNN and CDR2 SYGVQD (reference sequence). The V and J ends lost 3 bases and 7 bases, in that order; junction bases with no gene match: 10. This CDR3 has 15 amino acids. Incomplete CDR3 DNA: TGCGCCAGCAGTGATGGGACTATGCAGTCGAATACG. It yields the protein CASSDGTMQSNT. The CDR3 in full is CASSDGTMQSNTQYF.

This clone was detected a few times. The read comes to an end 3 residues before the CDR3 does, leaving the germline J gene to fill in the end. The chain couples TRBV11-1 to TRBJ2-7; a possible D gene is TRBD1 (6 bases). Germline loops: CDR1 SGHAT, CDR2 FQDESV (reference sequence). With 5 bases removed from V and 0 bases from J, the gap between germline ends came to 14 bases. The CDR3 has 15 residues. CDR3 in amino acids: CASSPRQVSSYEQYF. Incomplete CDR3 DNA: TGTGCCAGCAGCCCTCGACAGGTGAGCTCCTACGAG.

This clone was observed many times. An end of the junction differs from the germline gene, which may be a read error. Coverage ceases 3 residues before the CDR3 finishes, and the germline J gene fills in the end. The genes are TRBV7-7 and TRBJ2-1; 14 bases are a match to TRBD2. Germline CDR1 is SSHAT and CDR2 is FNYEAQ (reference sequence). CDR3 size: 15 residues. The CDR3 bases that were read are TGTGCTAGCAGCCCGGGACTAGCGGGAGCCGATGAG. It is translated as CASSPGLAGADE. The whole CDR3 reads CASSPGLAGADEQFF.

This clone was counted only a few times. The read ends 3 residues before the CDR3 terminus; that terminus is restored from the germline J gene. The gene calls are TRBV7-9 and TRBJ2-1; 7 bases map to TRBD2. Germline CDR1 SEHNR, CDR2 FQNEAQ (reference sequence). This CDR3 is built from 15 residues. After removal of 4 bases from V and 5 bases from J, the junction contained 8 bases not matched to a gene. Partial CDR3 DNA: TGTGCCAGCAGCTCCCGGGGTAGCGGGCACAATGAG. Translating gives CASSSRGSGHNE. The full CDR3 is CASSSRGSGHNEQFF.